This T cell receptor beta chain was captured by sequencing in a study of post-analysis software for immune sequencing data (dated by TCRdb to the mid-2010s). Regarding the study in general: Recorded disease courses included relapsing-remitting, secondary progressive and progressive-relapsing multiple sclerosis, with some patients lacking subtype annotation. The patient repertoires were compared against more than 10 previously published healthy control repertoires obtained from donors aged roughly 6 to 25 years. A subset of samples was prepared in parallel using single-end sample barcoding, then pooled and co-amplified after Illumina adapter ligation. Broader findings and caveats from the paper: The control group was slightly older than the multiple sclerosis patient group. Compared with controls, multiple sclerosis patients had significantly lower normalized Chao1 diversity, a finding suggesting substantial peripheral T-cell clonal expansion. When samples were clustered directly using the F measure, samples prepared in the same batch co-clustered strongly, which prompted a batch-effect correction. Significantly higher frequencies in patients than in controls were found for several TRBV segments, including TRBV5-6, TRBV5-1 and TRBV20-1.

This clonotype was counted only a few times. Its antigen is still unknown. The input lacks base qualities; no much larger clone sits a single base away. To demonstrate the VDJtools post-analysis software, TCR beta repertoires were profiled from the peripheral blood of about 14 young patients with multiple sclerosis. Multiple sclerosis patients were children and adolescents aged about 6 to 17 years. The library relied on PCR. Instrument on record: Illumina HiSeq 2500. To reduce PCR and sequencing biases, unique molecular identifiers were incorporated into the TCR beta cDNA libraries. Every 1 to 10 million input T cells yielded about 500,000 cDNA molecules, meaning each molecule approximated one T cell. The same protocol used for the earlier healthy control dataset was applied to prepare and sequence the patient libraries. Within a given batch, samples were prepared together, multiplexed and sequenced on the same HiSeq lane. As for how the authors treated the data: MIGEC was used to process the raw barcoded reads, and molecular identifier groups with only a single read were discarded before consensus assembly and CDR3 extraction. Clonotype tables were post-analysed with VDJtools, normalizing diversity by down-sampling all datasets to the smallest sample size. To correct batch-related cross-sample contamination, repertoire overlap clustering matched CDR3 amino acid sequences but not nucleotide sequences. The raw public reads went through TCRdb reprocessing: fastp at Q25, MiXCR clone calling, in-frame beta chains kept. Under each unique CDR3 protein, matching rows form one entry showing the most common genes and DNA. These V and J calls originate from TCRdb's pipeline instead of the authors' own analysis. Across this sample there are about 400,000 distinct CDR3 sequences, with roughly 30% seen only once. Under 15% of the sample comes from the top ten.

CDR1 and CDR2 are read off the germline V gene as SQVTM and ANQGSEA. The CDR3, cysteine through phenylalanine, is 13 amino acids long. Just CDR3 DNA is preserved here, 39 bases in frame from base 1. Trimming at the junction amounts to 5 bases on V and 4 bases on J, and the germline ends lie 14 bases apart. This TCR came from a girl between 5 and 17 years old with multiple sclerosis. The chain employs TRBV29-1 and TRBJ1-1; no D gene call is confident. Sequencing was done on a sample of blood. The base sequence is TGCAGCGTTAGAGGGCTAGGTGGCACTGAAGCTTTCTTT. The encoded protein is CSVRGLGGTEAFF.